The 30 T cell receptor beta chains below were found in one sample sequenced in a study of shared clonotypes between healthy human individuals. Here immunoSEQ multiplex PCR was the method, and the copy in TCRdb shows in-frame clones only, minus some. The profile shows about 1.5 million clones, under 99% of them singletons. Input material: naive CD4+ T cells sorted from blood. Subset indicated: CD45RA+ positively selected. Receptor source: a man under 40 in good health.

In regard to this clone: In the same sample, other DNA sequences code for this CDR3. The rearrangement uses TRBV18 and TRBJ1-5; 9 bases map to TRBD1. This CDR3 is built from 15 residues. Per germline, CDR1 KGHSH and CDR2 LQKENI. J gave up 3 bases and V 3 bases, and 3 bases lay outside the gene matches. CDR3 protein: CASSPRDRVNQPQHF. The DNA for the CDR3 is TGTGCCAGCTCACCCCGGGACAGGGTCAATCAGCCCCAGCATTTT.

This rearrangement joins TRBV6-5 to TRBJ1-2, with D possibly TRBD1 on 6 matching bases. CDR1 and CDR2 from the germline V gene are MNHEY and SVGAGI. Trimming removed 1 base from V and 6 bases from J, with 15 bases in between. This CDR3 spans 15 amino acids. CDR3 nucleotides: TGTGCCAGCAGTTACTTACAGGGAGCGAGGGATGGCTACACCTTC. Translating gives CASSYLQGARDGYTF.

The V and J genes are TRBV5-1 and TRBJ2-7; 7 bases align to TRBD1. Germline V gene data show CDR1 as SGHRS and CDR2 as YFSETQ. This CDR3 is built from 15 residues. V was clipped by 4 bases and J by 1 base; unmatched bases: 8. This CDR3 is CASSPTGTASYEQYF. The CDR3 DNA reads TGCGCCAGCAGCCCCACCGGGACAGCATCCTACGAGCAGTACTTC. The full variable domain, its missing parts supplied by reference TRBV5-1 and TRBJ2-7, is KAGVTQTPRYLIKTRGQQVTLSCSPISGHRSVSWYQQTPGQGLQFLFEYFSETQRNKGNFPGRFSGRQFSNSRSEMNVSTLELGDSALYLCASSPTGTASYEQYFGPGTRLTVT.

The chain links TRBV5-1 to TRBJ2-1, with 14 positions matching TRBD2. The germline V gene has CDR1 SGHRS and CDR2 YFSETQ. The CDR3 has 16 amino acids. V shed 3 bases, J shed 7 bases, and the junction held 6 bases outside the gene matches. CDR3 nucleotides: TGCGCCAGCAGCTCGACTAGCGGGAGGGCCGGGAATGAGCAGTTCTTC. This encodes CASSSTSGRAGNEQFF.

The chain has TRBV5-5 and TRBJ1-2, with TRBD1 matching over 7 bases. The junction had 7 bases not matched to a gene; V was cut back by 0 bases and J by 5 bases. This CDR3 comprises 15 residues. Germline loops: CDR1 SGHKS, CDR2 YYEKEE (reference sequence). CDR3 region: CASSLGQGSRYGYTF. CDR3 bases: TGTGCCAGCAGCTTGGGACAGGGCAGTCGGTATGGCTACACCTTC. Together with reference TRBV5-5 and TRBJ1-2, the CDR3 gives the full variable domain: DAGVTQSPTHLIKTRGQQVTLRCSPISGHKSVSWYQQVLGQGPQFIFQYYEKEERGRGNFPDRFSARQFPNYSSELNVNALLLGDSALYLCASSLGQGSRYGYTFGSGTRLTVV.

V usage is TRBV30 and J usage is TRBJ1-1, with 7 positions matching TRBD1. V lost 4 bases and J lost 1; bases outside the gene matches: 6. Per germline, CDR1 GTSNPN and CDR2 SVGIG (reference sequence). The CDR3 totals 14 residues. The CDR3 region has the DNA TGTGCCTGGAACAGGGGCCGTGAGAACACTGAAGCTTTCTTT. It is translated as CAWNRGRENTEAFF.

The chain links TRBV5-1 to TRBJ2-7; the match to TRBD1 covers 7 bases. V lost 3 bases to trimming and J lost 6 bases; unmatched junction nucleotides: 9. The CDR3 length is 14 residues. Germline CDR1 SGHRS, CDR2 YFSETQ. In DNA form, the CDR3 reads TGCGCCAGCAGCTACAACAGGGGCCACGTCGAGCAGTACTTC. Its protein is CASSYNRGHVEQYF. Supplemented by reference TRBV5-1 and TRBJ2-7, the full variable domain reads KAGVTQTPRYLIKTRGQQVTLSCSPISGHRSVSWYQQTPGQGLQFLFEYFSETQRNKGNFPGRFSGRQFSNSRSEMNVSTLELGDSALYLCASSYNRGHVEQYFGPGTRLTVT.

Details on this clone: In the same sample, other DNA sequences code for this CDR3. CDR3 coding DNA: TGTGCCAGCTCCAGGACAGGGGGCTACGAGCAGTACTTC. This gives the protein CASSRTGGYEQYF. The gene calls are TRBV18 and TRBJ2-7; 10 positions match TRBD1. Germline V gene data show CDR1 as KGHSH and CDR2 as LQKENI. J lost 3 bases, V lost 6 bases, and 2 bases had no gene match. The CDR3 loop spans 13 amino acids.

The chain recombines TRBV18 with TRBJ2-3; D is perhaps TRBD1 or TRBD2 (5 bases each). The V end was cut by 2 bases, the J end by 2 bases, with 26 bases between. In germline, CDR1 is KGHSH, CDR2 LQKENI. This CDR3 is 20 amino acids long. The CDR3 coding sequence is TGTGCCAGCTCACCAACCGCGGGTGGGGGACCCGGGACCCCCACAGATACGCAGTATTTT. It is translated as CASSPTAGGGPGTPTDTQYF.

The V and J genes are TRBV5-4 and TRBJ2-7; D perhaps matches TRBD2 (5 bases). Germline V CDR1 and CDR2: SGHNT, YYREEE (reference sequence). CDR3 size: 14 residues. V was shortened by 0 bases and J by 7 bases, with 14 bases between the two germline ends. The CDR3 DNA reads as TGTGCCAGCAGCTTGGGGCTTCTAACGGGGGAGCAGTACTTC. It codes for CASSLGLLTGEQYF.

Here the CDR3 reads CASSGGAGVVTYEQYF. DNA for the CDR3: TGCGCCAGCAGCGGGGGAGCGGGAGTCGTAACCTACGAGCAGTACTTC. V usage is TRBV5-1 and J usage is TRBJ2-7; TRBD2 aligns across 8 bases. Germline assignment: CDR1 SGHRS and CDR2 YFSETQ. Losses at the gene ends were 4 bases for V and 2 bases for J; bases not matched to a gene: 11. The CDR3 runs 16 residues.

Notes on this clone: At the DNA level, this CDR3 is encoded by other sequences in the same sample as well. This chain connects TRBV9 to TRBJ2-7; a possible D gene is TRBD1 (5 bases). The V end was cut by 2 bases, the J end by 0 bases, with 9 bases between. This CDR3 contains 14 residues. From germline, CDR1 is SGDLS and CDR2 YYNGEE. The CDR3 loop reads CASSVTGSSYEQYF. The CDR3 DNA sequence: TGTGCCAGCAGCGTTACAGGCTCCTCCTACGAGCAGTACTTC.

The J gene is TRBJ2-3, the V gene TRBV2; no clear D gene. The CDR3 extends over 14 amino acids. V lost 3 bases to trimming and J lost 3 bases, with 10 bases between them. Germline V gene lookup returns CDR1 SNHLY and CDR2 FYNNEI. CDR3 sequence reads: CASSEAIGTDTQYF. The CDR3 DNA is TGTGCCAGCAGTGAGGCTATCGGGACAGATACGCAGTATTTT.

V is TRBV15 and J is TRBJ2-7, with D perhaps TRBD2 (5 bases). CDR1 and CDR2 from the germline V gene are LNHNV and YYDKDF (reference sequence). V was clipped by 5 bases and J by 6 bases, with 11 bases between them. The CDR3 covers 12 residues. The DNA for the CDR3 is TGTGCCACCAGCCGGGGTTTGGGCGAGCAGTACTTC. The encoded protein is CATSRGLGEQYF.

V usage is TRBV6-5 and J usage is TRBJ1-5; no clear D gene. The V and J ends lost 9 bases and 4 bases respectively, with 10 bases between them. CDR1 is MNHEY, CDR2 SVGAGI, per germline. The CDR3 covers 12 residues. The CDR3, as DNA: TGTGCCAGTAAGACACCGAATCAGCCCCAGCATTTT. This gives the protein CASKTPNQPQHF.

This clone appeared once. V gene TRBV4-3 combines with J gene TRBJ2-5; 8 bases agree with TRBD2. Germline V CDR1 and CDR2: LGHNA, YSLEER. J gave up 4 bases and V 0 bases, and 4 bases lay outside the gene matches. This CDR3 has 15 amino acids. Written as DNA, the CDR3 is TGCGCCAGCAGCCAAGATTTGGCGGGGGGAGAGACCCAGTACTTC. Translating it yields CASSQDLAGGETQYF.

This chain uses TRBV6-1 with TRBJ2-7; a possible D gene is TRBD1 (5 bases). V lost 4 bases, J lost 3 bases, and 10 bases lay in between. Germline-derived CDR1 and CDR2 are MNHNS and SASEGT. CDR3 length: 13 amino acids. The CDR3 is CASSARQGYEQYF. The CDR3 nucleotides read TGTGCCAGCAGTGCAAGGCAGGGCTACGAGCAGTACTTC.

The chain couples TRBV7-6 to TRBJ2-1, with 9 bases fitting TRBD2. V dropped 3 bases and J dropped 0; count of bases not matched to a gene: 6. Germline loops: CDR1 SGHVS, CDR2 FNYEAQ. The length of the CDR3 is 17 residues. CDR3 region: CASSFELAGSSYNEQFF. The CDR3 DNA follows: TGTGCCAGCAGCTTCGAACTAGCGGGTAGCTCCTACAATGAGCAGTTCTTC.

The chain employs TRBV29-1 and TRBJ2-3; TRBD1 is a possible D gene (5 bases). Trimming pared 8 bases from V and 2 bases from J, leaving 11 bases between. Germline lookup yields CDR1 SQVTM and CDR2 ANQGSEA. The CDR3 is 12 amino acids. CDR3 protein: CSYGQVTDTQYF. The CDR3 DNA is TGCAGCTATGGACAAGTCACAGATACGCAGTATTTT.

The CDR3 sequence: CSARDQEAFF. CDR3 sequence (DNA): TGCAGTGCTAGAGACCAGGAAGCTTTCTTT. J is TRBJ1-1 and V is TRBV20-1; D remains ambiguous. This CDR3 contains 10 residues. Trimming took 0 bases from V and 8 from J, leaving 4 bases between them. The germline V gene encodes CDR1 DFQATT and CDR2 SNEGSKA (reference sequence).

The chain links TRBV6-5 to TRBJ2-7; D call uncertain. Germline V gives CDR1 MNHEY, CDR2 SVGAGI. CDR3 length equals 16 residues. V lost 1 base and J 0 bases, leaving 13 bases between the germline ends. The CDR3 sequence is CASSYLDADLSYEQYF. The CDR3 coding sequence is TGTGCCAGCAGTTACTTAGACGCAGATCTCTCCTACGAGCAGTACTTC.

The chain couples TRBV19 to TRBJ2-1, with a tentative D call TRBD2 (5 bases). V lost 7 bases to trimming and J lost 0 bases, with 16 bases between them. This CDR3 contains 16 residues. Germline CDR1 reads LNHDA; CDR2 reads SQIVND (reference sequence). This CDR3 reads CASTSRESYSYNEQFF. The CDR3 DNA is TGTGCCAGTACCTCGAGGGAATCTTACTCCTACAATGAGCAGTTCTTC.

The chain joins TRBV5-4 to TRBJ2-7; D is uncertain. The germline gives CDR1 SGHNT, CDR2 YYREEE (reference sequence). This CDR3 comprises 13 residues. Trimming pared 0 bases from V and 6 bases from J, leaving 10 bases between. This chain's CDR3 is CASSLVGTGEQYF. The CDR3 DNA sequence: TGTGCCAGCAGCTTGGTCGGCACCGGCGAGCAGTACTTC.

The chain carries TRBV5-1 and TRBJ2-7; 7 positions agree with TRBD2. The V gene end was trimmed by 0 bases and the J gene end by 2 bases; junction bases not matched to a gene: 5. The CDR3 loop spans 15 amino acids. Germline V CDR1 and CDR2: SGHRS, YFSETQ. Written as DNA, the CDR3 is TGCGCCAGCAGCTTGGCTGGGGGAGGGCCCTACGAGCAGTACTTC. Protein: CASSLAGGGPYEQYF.

The V gene is TRBV18, the J gene TRBJ1-1; tentative D call: TRBD1 (6 bases). Trimming stripped 8 bases from V and 4 bases from J, with 14 bases between. This CDR3 contains 13 residues. Germline CDR1 is KGHSH and CDR2 is LQKENI. The CDR3 bases are TGTGCCAGCATAGCAGGGGCGCGCACTGAAGCTTTCTTT. Protein sequence: CASIAGARTEAFF.

The chain combines TRBV7-2 with TRBJ2-4; D is unresolved. Germline CDR1 reads SGHTA; CDR2 reads FQGNSA. CDR3 length: 14 amino acids. Trimming cost V 1 base and J 4 bases, with 8 bases left between them. The CDR3 region is CASSLDTGKNIQYF. The CDR3 DNA follows: TGTGCCAGCAGCTTAGATACTGGAAAAAACATTCAGTACTTC.

This sequence joins TRBV18 and TRBJ2-1; a possible D gene is TRBD2 (6 bases). Trimming removed 5 bases at V and 9 bases at J, with 14 bases between. Germline V lookup: CDR1 KGHSH, CDR2 LQKENI. The CDR3 sequence is 13 residues long. CDR3 sequence: CASSLIAEGEQFF. The CDR3 nucleotides read TGTGCCAGCTCATTAATAGCGGAAGGTGAGCAGTTCTTC. The whole variable domain, remainder taken from reference TRBV18 and TRBJ2-1, is NAGVMQNPRHLVRRRGQEARLRCSPMKGHSHVYWYRQLPEEGLKFMVYLQKENIIDESGMPKERFSAEFPKEGPSILRIQQVVRGDSAAYFCASSLIAEGEQFFGPGTRLTVL.

The gene calls are TRBV2 and TRBJ2-3, with a tentative D call TRBD2 (5 bases). This CDR3 region has 14 residues. Germline CDR1 reads SNHLY; CDR2 reads FYNNEI. V was clipped by 5 bases and J by 4 bases, with 13 bases between them. CDR3 nucleotides: TGTGCCAGCAGTTATACTAGTCGCCCAGATACGCAGTATTTT. It specifies CASSYTSRPDTQYF.

In regard to this clone: The same CDR3 also results from other DNA sequences found in this sample. This rearrangement joins TRBV9 to TRBJ2-1, with D perhaps being TRBD1 or TRBD2 (6 bases each). Germline V lookup: CDR1 SGDLS, CDR2 YYNGEE. The length of the CDR3 is 15 residues. The V gene lost 3 bases and the J gene lost 4 bases, with 14 bases spanning the gap. The CDR3 region has the DNA TGTGCCAGCAGCGCTACGGGGGACACGTACAATGAGCAGTTCTTC. This encodes CASSATGDTYNEQFF. Variable domain in full (rest from reference TRBV9 and TRBJ2-1): DSGVTQTPKHLITATGQRVTLRCSPRSGDLSVYWYQQSLDQGLQFLIQYYNGEERAKGNILERFSAQQFPDLHSELNLSSLELGDSALYFCASSATGDTYNEQFFGPGTRLTVL.

V is TRBV11-2 and J is TRBJ2-7, with D maybe TRBD1 (5 bases). Germline CDR1 and CDR2: SGHAT and FQNNGV. V gave up 1 base and J gave up 2 bases, with 15 bases separating them. This CDR3 comprises 16 residues. The CDR3 here is CASSLAELQGTYEQYF. CDR3 in DNA: TGTGCCAGCAGCTTAGCGGAGTTGCAGGGCACCTACGAGCAGTACTTC.